The 15 T cell receptor beta chains in this list originate from one sample, sequenced in a study of long-term antiretroviral therapy in people with HIV. They ran version v3.0 of the immunoSEQ assay at survey level. Libraries were prepared by immunoSEQ multiplex PCR; TCRdb keeps only in-frame clonotypes and omits some of them. The table lists around 15,000 clones, around 89% of them singletons. This material consisted of unsorted PBMCs, taken 6.9 years after starting antiretroviral therapy. The receptors here all came from a man aged 45-60 years with HIV.

V gene TRBV5-4 combines with J gene TRBJ2-1; tentatively, D is TRBD2 (6 bases). The CDR3 runs 15 residues. The germline CDR1 and CDR2 sequences are SGHNT and YYREEE (reference sequence). V was clipped by 0 bases and J by 0 bases, with 7 bases between them. This CDR3 is CASSLVGSSYNEQFF. The DNA of the CDR3 is TGTGCCAGCAGCTTGGTCGGGAGCTCCTACAATGAGCAGTTCTTC.

The V gene is TRBV5-1, the J gene TRBJ2-3; tentatively, D is TRBD2 (6 bases). The ends were cut back, 0 bases at V and 2 bases at J, with 13 bases in the middle. This CDR3 has 16 amino acids. Germline CDR1 reads SGHRS; CDR2 reads YFSETQ. In DNA, the CDR3 is TGCGCCAGCAGCTTGGGGCCGGGACTTTACACAGATACGCAGTATTTT. Its protein product is CASSLGPGLYTDTQYF.

The V and J genes are TRBV4-2 and TRBJ2-1, with 8 positions matching TRBD2. The CDR3 extends over 15 amino acids. Trimming removed 8 bases from V and 3 bases from J; junction bases left unmatched: 9. The germline V gene has CDR1 LGHNA and CDR2 YNFKEQ. The CDR3 loop is CASGDSGLGYNEQFF. The CDR3 DNA follows: TGTGCCAGCGGCGACTCGGGACTAGGCTACAATGAGCAGTTCTTC.

This clone has only one observation. The chain links TRBV28 to TRBJ1-5; D possibly corresponds to TRBD1 (6 bases). CDR1 and CDR2 from the germline V gene are MDHEN and SYDVKM. The CDR3 length is 18 residues. With 5 bases removed from V and 0 bases from J, the gap between germline ends came to 20 bases. CDR3 residues: CASSPPHRDINSNQPQHF. The CDR3 region has the DNA TGTGCCAGCAGTCCCCCCCACCGGGACATAAATAGCAATCAGCCCCAGCATTTT.

The chain couples TRBV7-3 to TRBJ2-7; D may be TRBD1 (5 bases). Trimming cost V 2 bases and J 5 bases, with 16 bases left between them. CDR3 length equals 15 residues. Germline assignment: CDR1 SGHTA and CDR2 FQGTGA. DNA for the CDR3: TGTGCCAGCAGCTTAGAGTCTCAGGGTCACCACGAGCAGTACTTC. This gives the protein CASSLESQGHHEQYF.

J is TRBJ1-1 and V is TRBV7-3, with a tentative D call TRBD1 (6 bases). V was pared by 6 bases and J by 3 bases, with 14 bases between. Germline V gives CDR1 SGHTA, CDR2 FQGTGA. This CDR3 comprises 14 residues. CDR3 sequence reads: CASRKGGVHTEAFF. The DNA for the CDR3 is TGTGCCAGCAGGAAAGGGGGAGTACACACTGAAGCTTTCTTT.

This clone was seen a few times. CDR3 protein: CASSLGLVSYNEQFF. CDR3 nucleotides: TGTGCCAGCAGCCTGGGACTAGTCTCCTACAATGAGCAGTTCTTC. The chain recombines TRBV5-5 with TRBJ2-1; 8 nucleotides match TRBD2. Unmatched junction bases numbered 3, after V lost 4 bases and J lost 0 bases. The V gene's germline CDR1 is SGHKS and CDR2 YYEKEE (reference sequence). The CDR3 is 15 amino acids.

The J gene is TRBJ2-5, the V gene TRBV4-3; TRBD2 is a possible D gene (6 bases). CDR1 and CDR2 (germline): LGHNA, YSLEER. The CDR3 sequence is 15 residues long. The germline V and J ends were trimmed by 8 bases and 2 bases, with 18 bases remaining between them. The CDR3 nucleotides are TGCGCCAGCCCCCAGCGACGGGGGAAACAAGAGACCCAGTACTTC. This gives the protein CASPQRRGKQETQYF.

This chain connects TRBV10-3 to TRBJ2-2; D is unresolved. The V and J ends lost 8 bases and 7 bases respectively, with 11 bases between them. In germline, CDR1 is ENHRY, CDR2 SYGVKD. This CDR3 contains 12 residues. The CDR3 reads CAIRTDGGELFF. The CDR3 DNA is TGTGCCATCCGGACGGACGGCGGGGAGCTGTTTTTT.

The J gene is TRBJ2-7, the V gene TRBV29-1, with D maybe TRBD1 (5 bases). The V gene's germline CDR1 is SQVTM and CDR2 ANQGSEA. Between the trimmed V and J ends, which lost 7 bases and 2 bases, there was a span of 15 bases. CDR3 length: 13 amino acids. Written as DNA, the CDR3 is TGCAGCGCCGAAGGGGTAGGACCCTACGAGCAGTACTTC. This gives the protein CSAEGVGPYEQYF.

The table lists this clone with a count of one. The chain couples TRBV5-6 to TRBJ1-1, with 7 bases matching TRBD1. CDR3 length equals 13 residues. In germline, CDR1 is SGHDT, CDR2 YYEEEE. The J segment lost 8 bases and the V segment lost 4 bases, leaving 8 bases of the junction unmatched. CDR3 DNA sequence: TGTGCCAGCAGCGGAATAGGGACAGCAGAAGCTTTCTTT. It translates to CASSGIGTAEAFF. The variable domain in full, completed from reference TRBV5-6 and TRBJ1-1, reads DAGVTQSPTHLIKTRGQQVTLRCSPKSGHDTVSWYQQALGQGPQFIFQYYEEEERQRGNFPDRFSGHQFPNYSSELNVNALLLGDSALYLCASSGIGTAEAFFGQGTRLTVV.

CDR3 nucleotides: TGTGCCTGGAGCCCGGGACTAGCAACCTACAATGAGCAGTTCTTC. Protein product: CAWSPGLATYNEQFF. This chain links TRBV30 with TRBJ2-1; 9 bases map to TRBD2. With V trimmed by 3 bases and J by 2 bases, 5 bases remained unmatched. Germline CDR1 is GTSNPN and CDR2 is SVGIG (reference sequence). The CDR3 extends over 15 amino acids.

A note on this clone: Other DNA sequences in the same sample also yield this CDR3. J is TRBJ2-1 and V is TRBV7-8; D not certain. V was cut by 3 bases and J by 0 bases, with 6 bases left in between. CDR3 length equals 14 residues. Germline values: CDR1 SGHVS, CDR2 FQNEAQ. CDR3 coding DNA: TGTGCCAGCAGCTTGGCTGGCTCCTACAATGAGCAGTTCTTC. Its translation: CASSLAGSYNEQFF. Supplemented by reference TRBV7-8 and TRBJ2-1, the full variable domain reads GAGVSQSPRYKVAKRGQDVALRCDPISGHVSLFWYQQALGQGPEFLTYFQNEAQLDKSGLPSDRFFAERPEGSVSTLKIQRTQQEDSAVYLCASSLAGSYNEQFFGPGTRLTVL.

Details on this clone: The junction departs from germline at one end; a sequencing error may be responsible. This chain links TRBV5-4 with TRBJ1-1; D gene unclear. The CDR3 runs to 15 residues. Germline V gene lookup returns CDR1 SGHNT and CDR2 YYREEE (reference sequence). CDR3 sequence (DNA): TGCGCCAGCAGCCAAGATAAGGGAGTGAGAACTGAAGCTTTCTTT. Translation: CASSQDKGVRTEAFF.

The chain uses TRBV7-9 and TRBJ1-2; TRBD1 matches at 8 bases. J gave up 7 bases and V 5 bases, and 3 bases lay outside the gene matches. This CDR3 has 12 amino acids. The germline gives CDR1 SEHNR, CDR2 FQNEAQ (reference sequence). The CDR3 region has the DNA TGTGCCAGCAGCGGACAGGGTTTTGGCTACACCTTC. Translated, it gives CASSGQGFGYTF.